The 29 T cell receptor beta chains below were found in one sample sequenced in a study of response to subunit inactivated influenza vaccine. TCRdb processed the RT-PCR reads anew with MiXCR; each CDR3 protein has one entry. The table shows roughly 700,000 distinct CDR3 sequences, with about 15% occurring only once. This material consisted of PBMCs from blood, taken 14 days before vaccination. The receptors stem from a middle-aged man who received an inactivated influenza vaccine.

V gene TRBV29-1 combines with J gene TRBJ1-2; 7 positions match TRBD1. With 5 bases clipped from V and 4 bases from J, the junction kept 10 bases outside the gene matches. The CDR3 is 14 amino acids. Per germline, CDR1 SQVTM and CDR2 ANQGSEA. The CDR3 protein is CSVSPTGSSYGYTF. The CDR3 nucleotides read TGCAGCGTTTCCCCGACAGGGTCGAGCTATGGCTACACCTTC.

The chain uses TRBV10-3 and TRBJ1-2; 8 nucleotides match TRBD1. CDR1 is ENHRY, CDR2 SYGVKD, per germline. The V segment lost 8 bases and the J segment 4 bases; nucleotides outside the gene matches: 12. CDR3 size: 15 residues. Here the CDR3 reads CAIGPGGFGGYGYTF. The CDR3 nucleotides are TGTGCCATCGGTCCAGGGGGCTTCGGGGGCTATGGCTACACCTTC.

This clonotype was observed a handful of times. V and J are TRBV2 and TRBJ1-5, with 7 bases identical to TRBD1. Germline CDR1 is SNHLY and CDR2 is FYNNEI. The V and J ends lost 8 bases and 3 bases, in that order; junction bases with no gene match: 4. This CDR3 is built from 13 residues. The CDR3 loop reads CASDRENNQPQHF. The CDR3 coding sequence is TGTGCCAGCGACAGGGAGAACAATCAGCCCCAGCATTTT. Using reference TRBV2 and TRBJ1-5 for the parts outside the CDR3, the full variable domain is EPEVTQTPSHQVTQMGQEVILRCVPISNHLYFYWYRQILGQKVEFLVSFYNNEISEKSEIFDDQFSVERPDGSNFTLKIRSTKLEDSAMYFCASDRENNQPQHFGDGTRLSIL.

V and J are TRBV7-2 and TRBJ2-7, with 8 bases aligning to TRBD1. Germline lookup yields CDR1 SGHTA and CDR2 FQGNSA. V dropped 4 bases and J dropped 9; count of bases not matched to a gene: 8. The CDR3 totals 13 residues. CDR3 in amino acids: CASSSDRVTVQYF. The CDR3 region has the DNA TGTGCCAGCAGCTCGGACAGGGTCACTGTGCAGTACTTC.

This clonotype has at least ten counts. J is TRBJ2-5 and V is TRBV7-9; 9 nucleotides line up with TRBD1. The CDR3 has 14 amino acids. Germline values: CDR1 SEHNR, CDR2 FQNEAQ (reference sequence). V shed 5 bases, J shed 1 base, and the junction held 2 bases outside the gene matches. The DNA of the CDR3 is TGTGCCAGCAGCGCGACAGGGGGCCAAGAGACCCAGTACTTC. Encoded protein: CASSATGGQETQYF.

This clonotype was picked up a small number of times. The chain has TRBV7-2 and TRBJ2-7; 7 bases line up with TRBD2. There are 14 residues in the CDR3. Germline CDR1 reads SGHTA; CDR2 reads FQGNSA. The junction had 4 bases not matched to a gene; V was cut back by 4 bases and J by 1 base. In DNA, the CDR3 is TGTGCCAGCAGCTATACTAGCGCGTCCTACGAGCAGTACTTC. This gives the protein CASSYTSASYEQYF.

This clonotype was picked up many times. The CDR3 DNA reads as TGTGCCAGCAGCCGCGGACTAGGAAATGAGCAGTTCTTC. Translated, it gives CASSRGLGNEQFF. The chain joins TRBV4-2 to TRBJ2-1, with TRBD2 identical over 7 bases. V dropped 4 bases and J dropped 7; count of bases not matched to a gene: 4. The CDR3 has 13 residues. Germline loops: CDR1 LGHNA, CDR2 YNFKEQ.

The CDR3 sequence is CASRHTTGPYEQYF. CDR3 DNA: TGTGCCAGCCGCCACACGACGGGTCCCTACGAGCAGTACTTC. The chain joins TRBV6-2 or TRBV6-3 to TRBJ2-7; D not resolved. Germline lookup yields CDR1 MNHEY and CDR2 SVGEGT. CDR3 length: 14 amino acids. With 8 bases removed from V and 2 bases from J, the gap between germline ends came to 16 bases.

This clonotype occurred a few times. This chain links TRBV10-3 with TRBJ1-1; no definite D call. This CDR3 region has 13 residues. Per germline, CDR1 ENHRY and CDR2 SYGVKD. V lost 8 bases and J lost 3, with 13 bases in between. Written as DNA, the CDR3 is TGTGCCATCGGTGTCGGTCAGGACACTGAAGCTTTCTTT. It encodes CAIGVGQDTEAFF.

This clonotype was seen more than once but under ten times. The rearrangement uses TRBV6-2 or TRBV6-3 and TRBJ1-5; D is possibly TRBD1 (6 bases). The CDR3 extends over 14 amino acids. Between the trimmed V and J ends, which lost 6 bases and 7 bases, there was a span of 16 bases. Looked up from germline, CDR1 is MNHEY and CDR2 is SVGEGT. Written as DNA, the CDR3 is TGTGCCAGCAGCCGAATGGGGGGGCGGCAGCCCCAGCATTTT. This sequence encodes CASSRMGGRQPQHF.

This clonotype was counted a few times. The rearrangement uses TRBV15 and TRBJ2-1; a possible D gene is TRBD1 (6 bases). Germline CDR1 LNHNV, CDR2 YYDKDF (reference sequence). Trimming left V 4 bases short and J 2 bases short, with 12 bases between. This CDR3 has 15 amino acids. The DNA for the CDR3 is TGTGCCACCAGCAAGTGGACAGTAACCTACAATGAGCAGTTCTTC. Its protein is CATSKWTVTYNEQFF.

This clonotype has at least ten counts. V and J are TRBV5-1 and TRBJ2-7; D is ambiguous. V lost 0 bases and J lost 4, with 11 bases in between. The CDR3 covers 14 residues. Germline V gives CDR1 SGHRS, CDR2 YFSETQ. The CDR3 DNA reads as TGCGCCAGCAGCTTGGCACAGAACCATTACGAGCAGTACTTC. The encoded protein is CASSLAQNHYEQYF.

The sample holds many counts of this clonotype. The chain uses TRBV20-1 and TRBJ2-3; 9 bases agree with TRBD1. The CDR3 covers 11 residues. The germline V gene encodes CDR1 DFQATT and CDR2 SNEGSKA (reference sequence). The V segment lost 5 bases and the J segment 8 bases; nucleotides outside the gene matches: 2. The CDR3 is CSALQGATQYF. The CDR3 coding sequence is TGCAGTGCTCTACAGGGGGCTACGCAGTATTTT.

This clonotype was counted between two and nine times. This chain joins TRBV4-2 and TRBJ2-5; 9 nucleotides agree with TRBD2. From germline, CDR1 is LGHNA and CDR2 YNFKEQ. V was clipped by 0 bases and J by 4 bases; unmatched bases: 3. CDR3 length equals 15 residues. The CDR3 nucleotides are TGTGCCAGCAGCCAAGATGGACTAGCGCGAGAGACCCAGTACTTC. It yields the protein CASSQDGLARETQYF.

This chain joins TRBV6-1 and TRBJ1-5; TRBD1 matches 8 bases. With 3 bases clipped from V and 4 bases from J, the junction kept 2 bases outside the gene matches. Per the germline V gene, CDR1 is MNHNS and CDR2 is SASEGT. This CDR3 has 14 amino acids. In DNA form, the CDR3 reads TGTGCCAGCAGTGAGGACAGGGTAAATCAGCCCCAGCATTTT. It codes for CASSEDRVNQPQHF.

This rearrangement joins TRBV19 to TRBJ2-1; D is uncertain. V shed 1 base and J shed 4 bases, with 11 bases lying between them. Germline CDR1 LNHDA, CDR2 SQIVND (reference sequence). The CDR3 length is 15 residues. CDR3 bases: TGTGCCAGTAGTATAGGCGACCAGGATTACAATGAGCAGTTCTTC. The encoded protein is CASSIGDQDYNEQFF. Together with reference TRBV19 and TRBJ2-1, the CDR3 gives the full variable domain: DGGITQSPKYLFRKEGQNVTLSCEQNLNHDAMYWYRQDPGQGLRLIYYSQIVNDFQKGDIAEGYSVSREKKESFPLTVTSAQKNPTAFYLCASSIGDQDYNEQFFGPGTRLTVL.

The chain uses TRBV4-3 and TRBJ2-5, with 8 bases that match TRBD1. There are 17 residues in the CDR3. Germline V CDR1 and CDR2: LGHNA, YSLEER. Losses at the gene ends were 0 bases for V and 1 base for J; bases not matched to a gene: 7. CDR3 coding DNA: TGCGCCAGCAGCCAAGATTTAGCAGGGGGCAGCCAAGAGACCCAGTACTTC. It yields the protein CASSQDLAGGSQETQYF.

This clonotype occurred a few times. J is TRBJ2-6 and V is TRBV28; no firm D call. Germline V CDR1 and CDR2: MDHEN, SYDVKM. The V end was cut by 3 bases, the J end by 1 base, with 10 bases between. The CDR3 consists of 16 residues. The CDR3 DNA reads as TGTGCCAGCAGTTTGTTGGGGATGTCTGGGGCCAACGTCCTGACTTTC. It encodes CASSLLGMSGANVLTF.

This clonotype was counted between two and nine times. This rearrangement joins TRBV12-3 or TRBV12-4 to TRBJ2-1; D might be TRBD1 (5 bases). The V end was cut by 7 bases, the J end by 6 bases, with 19 bases between. This CDR3 has 15 amino acids. The CDR3 is CASTPPGARGNEQFF. The CDR3 region has the DNA TGTGCCAGCACCCCACCTGGGGCCAGAGGCAATGAGCAGTTCTTC.

This sequence joins TRBV20-1 and TRBJ2-5, with D perhaps matching TRBD2 (5 bases). The V gene lost 0 bases and the J gene lost 5 bases, with 13 bases spanning the gap. The CDR3 is 14 amino acids. CDR1 and CDR2 from the germline V gene are DFQATT and SNEGSKA (reference sequence). CDR3 sequence: CSAREVTGSETQYF. CDR3 bases: TGCAGTGCTAGAGAGGTAACGGGGTCCGAGACCCAGTACTTC.

This clonotype was found a few times. The CDR3 sequence is CASSPSPRDLNTEAFF. CDR3 sequence (DNA): TGTGCCAGCAGCCCCTCCCCTAGGGACTTGAACACTGAAGCTTTCTTT. The chain has TRBV9 and TRBJ1-1, with D possibly TRBD1 on 5 matching bases. The V end lost 4 bases, the J end lost 0 bases, and 16 bases lay between the germline ends. The CDR3 runs to 16 residues. Looked up from germline, CDR1 is SGDLS and CDR2 is YYNGEE.

The J gene is TRBJ2-7, the V gene TRBV29-1; perhaps TRBD1 as D (7 bases). The V gene's germline CDR1 is SQVTM and CDR2 ANQGSEA. The CDR3 spans 15 residues. The V gene lost 6 bases and the J gene lost 0 bases, with 18 bases spanning the gap. The CDR3 loop is CSVGGQLRSSYEQYF. The CDR3 region has the DNA TGCAGCGTGGGGGGACAGTTGCGTAGCTCCTACGAGCAGTACTTC.

V is TRBV6-2 or TRBV6-3 and J is TRBJ1-5; no clear D gene. Germline CDR1 and CDR2: MNHEY and SVGEGT. Trimming removed 2 bases from V and 9 bases from J, with 11 bases in between. The CDR3 length is 13 residues. CDR3 region: CASSYVEGLPQHF. CDR3 coding DNA: TGTGCCAGCAGTTACGTCGAGGGTCTGCCCCAGCATTTT.

This clonotype was counted only a few times. This chain links TRBV25-1 with TRBJ2-1; D ambiguous. Looked up from germline, CDR1 is MGHDK and CDR2 is SYGVNS. V was trimmed by 3 bases and J by 2 bases, leaving 11 bases between them. This CDR3 is 15 amino acids long. This chain's CDR3 is CASSEGYRPYNEQFF. CDR3 coding DNA: TGTGCCAGCAGTGAGGGTTACAGACCCTACAATGAGCAGTTCTTC.

This clonotype was detected a few times. The chain employs TRBV12-3 or TRBV12-4 and TRBJ2-1, with unresolved D. The V end was cut by 4 bases, the J end by 11 bases, with 9 bases between. The CDR3 covers 11 residues. CDR3 sequence: CASSSSIQQFF. The CDR3 DNA reads TGTGCCAGCAGTTCCTCGATTCAGCAGTTCTTC.

This clonotype was detected only a few times. This sequence joins TRBV10-3 and TRBJ2-1; 12 nucleotides match TRBD1. Unmatched junction bases numbered 7, after V lost 3 bases and J lost 7 bases. The CDR3 extends over 16 amino acids. From germline, CDR1 is ENHRY and CDR2 SYGVKD. This chain's CDR3 is CAISDLGQGARNEQFF. CDR3 coding DNA: TGTGCCATCAGTGACCTGGGACAGGGGGCGAGGAATGAGCAGTTCTTC.

This clonotype was seen only a few times. The rearrangement links TRBV10-3 to TRBJ2-7; TRBD1 matches at 10 bases. Germline V gives CDR1 ENHRY, CDR2 SYGVKD. Trimming at V came to 7 bases and at J to 6 bases, leaving 9 bases not matched to a gene. The CDR3 is 14 residues long. The CDR3 loop reads CAITSRGTGAEQYF. The CDR3 DNA reads TGTGCCATCACCTCCAGGGGGACAGGGGCCGAGCAGTACTTC.

This clonotype was counted ten times or more. This rearrangement joins TRBV7-2 to TRBJ2-3, with D unclear. V lost 0 bases to trimming and J lost 2 bases, with 9 bases between them. The CDR3 sequence is 15 residues long. Germline CDR1 is SGHTA and CDR2 is FQGNSA. The CDR3 region has the DNA TGTGCCAGCAGCTTAGCCAGCAGATTCACAGATACGCAGTATTTT. Translated: CASSLASRFTDTQYF.

The gene calls are TRBV10-2 and TRBJ2-7; D is possibly TRBD1 (5 bases). CDR1 and CDR2 (germline): WSHSY, SAAADI. The CDR3 sequence is 12 residues long. Trimming removed 6 bases at V and 3 bases at J, with 9 bases between. In nucleotides, the CDR3 is TGCGCCAGCAGGGACACCTACTACGAGCAGTACTTC. Its protein product is CASRDTYYEQYF.